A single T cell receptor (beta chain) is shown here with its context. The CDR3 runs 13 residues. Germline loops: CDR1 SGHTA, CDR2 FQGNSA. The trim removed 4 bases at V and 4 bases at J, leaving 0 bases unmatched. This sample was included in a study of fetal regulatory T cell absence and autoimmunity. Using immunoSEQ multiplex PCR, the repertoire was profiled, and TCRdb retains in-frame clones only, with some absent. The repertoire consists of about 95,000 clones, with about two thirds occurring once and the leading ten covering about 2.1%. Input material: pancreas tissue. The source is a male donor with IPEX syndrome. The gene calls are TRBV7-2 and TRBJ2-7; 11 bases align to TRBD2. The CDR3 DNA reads TGTGCCAGCAGCTGGACTAGCGGGTACGAGCAGTACTTC. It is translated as CASSWTSGYEQYF.